Presented here are 19 T cell receptor beta chains from one specimen sequenced in a study of blood T cells in healthy people across ages. Sample-barcoded 5' priming and a J-beta primer mix drove a second PCR of 7 to 11 cycles. TCRdb redid the calling of the 5' RACE reads with MiXCR, one entry per CDR3 protein. This table holds around 1.7 million distinct CDR3 sequences, over 25% found once. Input material: blood. The receptors originated from a woman aged 25 to 39 in good health.

Notes on this clonotype: A much larger clonotype is one base distant, so this may be a read error. The CDR3 bases are TGCAGCGTTGAACTACAGCGACAACGTTATGGCTGCACCTTC. Amino acid sequence: CSVELQRQRYGCTF. The rearrangement uses TRBV29-1 and TRBJ1-2; no clear D. Germline CDR1 reads SQVTM; CDR2 reads ANQGSEA. This CDR3 has 14 residues.

This clonotype was detected a few times. The chain couples TRBV7-2 to TRBJ2-1; 8 nucleotides match TRBD2. Germline CDR1 is SGHTA and CDR2 is FQGNSA. After removal of 1 base from V and 9 bases from J, the junction contained 2 bases not matched to a gene. The CDR3 has 13 residues. This CDR3 is CASSLVSGSEQFF. CDR3 DNA sequence: TGTGCCAGCAGCTTAGTAAGCGGGAGTGAGCAGTTCTTC. The complete variable domain, with remaining parts taken from reference TRBV7-2 and TRBJ2-1, reads GAGVSQSPSNKVTEKGKDVELRCDPISGHTALYWYRQSLGQGLEFLIYFQGNSAPDKSGLPSDRFSAERTGGSVSTLTIQRTQQEDSAVYLCASSLVSGSEQFFGPGTRLTVL.

This clonotype appeared a few times. The J gene is TRBJ2-7, the V gene TRBV7-2; a weak D match, TRBD2 (6 bases). The germline gives CDR1 SGHTA, CDR2 FQGNSA. This CDR3 is 14 amino acids long. Trimming took off 1 base at V and 2 bases at J, with 9 bases between the two ends. CDR3 DNA sequence: TGTGCCAGCAGCTTAGTACTAGCTCCCTACGAGCAGTACTTC. It is translated as CASSLVLAPYEQYF.

This clonotype came up many times. V and J are TRBV6-1 and TRBJ2-5, with D perhaps TRBD2 (6 bases). The V gene lost 7 bases and the J gene lost 1 base, with 19 bases spanning the gap. Germline CDR1 MNHNS, CDR2 SASEGT. The CDR3 length is 16 residues. CDR3 amino acids: CASTDGGLLVQETQYF. In nucleotides, the CDR3 is TGTGCCAGCACCGACGGAGGGCTTCTAGTCCAAGAGACCCAGTACTTC.

In DNA, the CDR3 is TGTGCCAGCACTACTATTAGCGGGAGTATCTACGAGCAGTACTTC. This codes for CASTTISGSIYEQYF. The chain uses TRBV27 and TRBJ2-7; 9 nucleotides agree with TRBD2. J lost 3 bases, V lost 7 bases, and 10 bases had no gene match. Looked up from germline, CDR1 is MNHEY and CDR2 is SMNVEV (reference sequence). The CDR3 runs to 15 residues.

This clonotype has just a few counts. The V and J genes are TRBV7-2 and TRBJ2-7, with a possible D match to TRBD2 (5 bases). This CDR3 region has 13 residues. The V end was cut by 3 bases, the J end by 7 bases, with 13 bases between. From germline, CDR1 is SGHTA and CDR2 FQGNSA. The CDR3 nucleotides are TGTGCCAGCAGCTTCGGTATGGGGAGAGAGCAGTACTTC. Translated, it gives CASSFGMGREQYF.

This clonotype was counted a few times. The J gene is TRBJ2-1, the V gene TRBV20-1; no clear D gene. Germline V lookup: CDR1 DFQATT, CDR2 SNEGSKA (reference sequence). V gave up 4 bases and J gave up 5 bases, with 6 bases separating them. The CDR3 consists of 11 residues. CDR3 in amino acids: CSANAHNEQFF. CDR3 sequence (DNA): TGCAGTGCTAACGCACACAATGAGCAGTTCTTC.

This clonotype was seen ten or more times. The chain couples TRBV29-1 to TRBJ2-4, with D maybe TRBD2 (6 bases). CDR3 length: 16 residues. V gave up 3 bases and J gave up 1 base, with 16 bases separating them. Germline CDR1 and CDR2: SQVTM and ANQGSEA. The CDR3 region is CSVEESGRWAKNIQYF. The CDR3 nucleotides read TGCAGCGTTGAGGAAAGCGGGCGGTGGGCCAAAAACATTCAGTACTTC.

The chain is built from TRBV2 and TRBJ1-1; D gene ambiguous. This CDR3 contains 14 residues. Germline V gene lookup returns CDR1 SNHLY and CDR2 FYNNEI. The V end lost 2 bases, the J end lost 5 bases, and 12 bases lay between the germline ends. The CDR3 is CASSESPSRTEAFF. The CDR3 DNA follows: TGTGCCAGCAGTGAATCTCCCTCGAGAACTGAAGCTTTCTTT. Based on the CDR3 plus reference TRBV2 and TRBJ1-1, the full variable domain is EPEVTQTPSHQVTQMGQEVILRCVPISNHLYFYWYRQILGQKVEFLVSFYNNEISEKSEIFDDQFSVERPDGSNFTLKIRSTKLEDSAMYFCASSESPSRTEAFFGQGTRLTVV.

The chain uses TRBV29-1 and TRBJ2-3; possibly TRBD1 or TRBD2 for D (5 bases each). The CDR3 is 16 amino acids. The germline V gene has CDR1 SQVTM and CDR2 ANQGSEA. V was shortened by 1 base and J by 5 bases, with 19 bases between the two germline ends. CDR3: CSVEGGGSLGRDTQYF. CDR3 in DNA: TGCAGCGTTGAAGGGGGCGGCAGTCTTGGGAGAGATACGCAGTATTTT.

This clonotype has only a few counts. The J gene is TRBJ1-2, the V gene TRBV3-1; 7 bases match TRBD1. The CDR3 sequence is 15 residues long. Germline V gives CDR1 LGHDT, CDR2 YNNKEL (reference sequence). After removal of 8 bases from V and 4 bases from J, the junction contained 13 bases not matched to a gene. Written as DNA, the CDR3 is TGTGCCAGCTCCGACAGGGTCGACAAGGGCTATGGCTACACCTTC. Encoded protein: CASSDRVDKGYGYTF.

This clonotype was observed a handful of times. V and J are TRBV10-2 and TRBJ1-1, with D perhaps TRBD1 (6 bases). The CDR3 is made up of 12 amino acids. V dropped 4 bases and J dropped 7 bases, with 10 bases sitting between them. Germline V gene sequence: CDR1 WSHSY, CDR2 SAAADI. The CDR3 DNA is TGCGCCAGCAGTGGGGAGGACAGTGAAGCTTTCTTT. Protein product: CASSGEDSEAFF.

About this clonotype: With a much larger clone just one base away, this may be a read error. The chain combines TRBV29-1 with TRBJ2-7; D is ambiguous. CDR1 SQVTM and CDR2 ANQGSEA come from the germline V gene. V was shortened by 2 bases and J by 9 bases, with 11 bases between the two germline ends. This CDR3 has 11 amino acids. CDR3 in DNA: TGCAGCGTTGAACTAGGATGGGGGCAGTACTTC. This sequence encodes CSVELGWGQYF.

This clonotype occurred a few times. One end of the junction does not line up with germline, which may come from a read error. Written as DNA, the CDR3 is TGTACCAGCAGCTTAGACGCGGGAGGTTCCTACAATGAGCAGTTCTTC. Its translation is CTSSLDAGGSYNEQFF. The chain has TRBV7-9 and TRBJ2-1; the match to TRBD2 covers 8 bases. The germline CDR1 and CDR2 sequences are SEHNR and FQNEAQ (reference sequence). This CDR3 spans 16 amino acids. Drawing the rest from reference TRBV7-9 and TRBJ2-1, the complete variable domain is DTGVSQNPRHKITKRGQNVTFRCDPISEHNRLYWYRQTLGQGPEFLTYFQNEAQLEKSRLLSDRFSAERPKGSFSTLEIQRTEQGDSAMYLCTSSLDAGGSYNEQFFGPGTRLTVL.

This chain links TRBV9 with TRBJ2-1; perhaps D is TRBD1 or TRBD2 (5 bases each). The CDR3 runs 13 residues. The V and J ends lost 4 bases and 9 bases respectively, with 14 bases between them. Germline V gene data show CDR1 as SGDLS and CDR2 as YYNGEE. CDR3 protein: CASSTTGALEQFF. Written as DNA, the CDR3 is TGTGCCAGCAGCACAACCGGGGCCCTTGAGCAGTTCTTC.

This clonotype was found many times. The gene calls are TRBV6-5 and TRBJ2-3; 7 bases fit TRBD2. Looked up from germline, CDR1 is MNHEY and CDR2 is SVGAGI. The CDR3 sequence is 14 residues long. Trimming at V came to 6 bases and at J to 4 bases, leaving 7 bases not matched to a gene. CDR3 in amino acids: CASSLAETSDTQYF. CDR3 in DNA: TGTGCCAGCAGCCTAGCGGAGACTTCAGATACGCAGTATTTT.

The CDR3 loop is CSDKDRGPTGELFF. CDR3 sequence (DNA): TGCAGCGATAAAGACAGGGGGCCCACCGGGGAGCTGTTTTTT. V usage is TRBV29-1 and J usage is TRBJ2-2; 10 bases line up with TRBD1. The CDR3 loop spans 14 amino acids. V was pared by 7 bases and J by 4 bases, with 6 bases of the junction left unmatched. Germline assignment: CDR1 SQVTM and CDR2 ANQGSEA.

This clonotype was observed a few times. The chain recombines TRBV9 with TRBJ1-2; TRBD1 is a possible D gene (6 bases). The CDR3 runs to 12 residues. From germline, CDR1 is SGDLS and CDR2 YYNGEE. V was shortened by 2 bases and J by 7 bases, with 9 bases between the two germline ends. CDR3 region: CASSVPRGGYTF. Written as DNA, the CDR3 is TGTGCCAGCAGCGTCCCCAGGGGTGGCTACACCTTC.

The V gene is TRBV2, the J gene TRBJ2-1, with TRBD2 identical over 12 bases. The germline V gene has CDR1 SNHLY and CDR2 FYNNEI. The V gene end was trimmed by 7 bases and the J gene end by 10 bases; junction bases not matched to a gene: 5. The CDR3 extends over 13 amino acids. CDR3 sequence: CASIRLAGEEQFF. CDR3 nucleotides: TGTGCCAGCATACGACTAGCGGGAGAAGAGCAGTTCTTC.